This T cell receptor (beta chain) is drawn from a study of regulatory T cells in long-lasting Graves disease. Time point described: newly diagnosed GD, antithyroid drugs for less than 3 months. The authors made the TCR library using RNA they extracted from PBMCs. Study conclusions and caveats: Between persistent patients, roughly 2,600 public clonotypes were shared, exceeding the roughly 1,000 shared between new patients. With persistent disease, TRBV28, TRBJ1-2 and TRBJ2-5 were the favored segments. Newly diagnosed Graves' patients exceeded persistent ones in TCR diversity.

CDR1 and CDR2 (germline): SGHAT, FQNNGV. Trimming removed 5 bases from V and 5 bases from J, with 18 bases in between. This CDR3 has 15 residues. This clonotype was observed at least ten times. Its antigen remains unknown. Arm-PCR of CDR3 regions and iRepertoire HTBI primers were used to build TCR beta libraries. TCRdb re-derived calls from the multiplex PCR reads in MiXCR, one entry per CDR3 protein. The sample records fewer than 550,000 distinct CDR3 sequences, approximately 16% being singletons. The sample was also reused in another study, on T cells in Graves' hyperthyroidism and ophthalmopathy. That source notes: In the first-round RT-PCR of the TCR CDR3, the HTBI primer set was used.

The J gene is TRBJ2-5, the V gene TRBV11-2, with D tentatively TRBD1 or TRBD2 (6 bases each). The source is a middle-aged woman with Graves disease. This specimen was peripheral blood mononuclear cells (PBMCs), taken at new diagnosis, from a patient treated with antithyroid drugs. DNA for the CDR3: TGTGCCAGCAGCCGGGGGACCGGGGGCCCTGAGACCCAGTACTTC. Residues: CASSRGTGGPETQYF.